Listed below are T cell receptor beta chains from one sample, sequenced in a study of blood T cell repertoires in COVID-19. Clones were read by immunoSEQ multiplex PCR, and TCRdb kept only the in-frame ones, dropping some. The sample lists about 230,000 clones; 70% to 85% were seen once. The sequencing input was peripheral blood. These receptors came from a middle-aged man who had recovered from COVID-19. CDR3s include the opening cysteine and the closing phenylalanine or tryptophan. Each record gives: J gene, V gene, D gene, clone size, CDR3 DNA, CDR3 protein. A D gene is named only where the DNA matches it firmly. A row's size may be missing; if present it is once, few, many or a size class.

TRBJ2-2	TRBV7-6	TRBD2	-	TGTGCCAGCAGCCGTATTAGCGGGGTGGCGAACACCGGGGAGCTGTTTTTT	CASSRISGVANTGELFF
TRBJ2-1	TRBV11-2	TRBD2	-	TGTGCCAGCAGGCGGGAGATGTACGATGAGCAGTTCTTC	CASRREMYDEQFF
TRBJ1-1	TRBV3-1/TRBV3-2	-	-	TGTGCCAGCAGCCAAGACTTGTCAGGGATACAAGCTTTCTTT	CASSQDLSGIQAFF
TRBJ2-1	TRBV20-1	-	-	TGCAGTGTTCTTAAAAACAATGAGCAGTTCTTC	CSVLKNNEQFF
TRBJ2-3	TRBV27	-	-	TGTGCCAGCAGTCCTGGGGCAGGAGGCACAGATACGCAGTATTTT	CASSPGAGGTDTQYF
TRBJ1-2	TRBV30	-	once	TGTGCCTGGAGATTAGACAGACCCTATGGCTACACCTTC	CAWRLDRPYGYTF
TRBJ2-7	TRBV3-1/TRBV3-2	-	-	TGTGCCAGCAGCCAGTCCGGGGACGAGCAGTACTTC	CASSQSGDEQYF
TRBJ1-1	TRBV24-1	-	-	TGTGCCACCAGTGACCGATTCGGACAGGAAGCTTTCTTT	CATSDRFGQEAFF
TRBJ2-7	TRBV5-1	-	-	TGCGCCAGCAGCTCCACGGGGCAGGGGTCGGCCTACGAGCAGTACTTC	CASSSTGQGSAYEQYF
TRBJ1-2	TRBV12-3/TRBV12-4	-	-	TGTGCCAGCAGTTTAGGGACAGGCTACACCTTC	CASSLGTGYTF
TRBJ2-1	TRBV30	TRBD1	once	TGTGCCTGGATACGTGGACAGGGAAATAACGAGCAGTTCTTC	CAWIRGQGNNEQFF
TRBJ2-1	TRBV27	TRBD2	-	TGTGCCAGCAGTTTATCGATAAGCGGGGCATACAATGAGCAGTTCTTC	CASSLSISGAYNEQFF
TRBJ1-1	TRBV9	-	-	TGTGCCAGCAGCATTTTGGACAAACGGAACACTGAAGCTTTCTTT	CASSILDKRNTEAFF
TRBJ1-5	TRBV24-1	TRBD1	few	TGTGCCACCAGTATAAGGGACAGGCTCTATCAGCCCCAGCATTTT	CATSIRDRLYQPQHF
TRBJ2-7	TRBV15	TRBD2	-	TGTGCCACCGGGCGGCTAGCGGGGCACGAGCAGTACTTC	CATGRLAGHEQYF
TRBJ2-5	TRBV5-4	-	-	TGTGCCAGCAGCCAACCGGTCCAAGAGACCCAGTACTTC	CASSQPVQETQYF
TRBJ2-1	TRBV5-5	-	-	TGTGCCAGCAGACAGGGAGCCTCCTACAATGAGCAGTTCTTC	CASRQGASYNEQFF
TRBJ1-1	TRBV19	TRBD1	once	TGTGCCAGTAGGAATGGTAGGGGACAGGGGAACACTGAAGCTTTCTTT	CASRNGRGQGNTEAFF
TRBJ2-7	TRBV7-2	-	-	TGTGCCAGCAGCTTAAACGGGGGACAGCCATCCTACGAGCAGTACTTC	CASSLNGGQPSYEQYF
TRBJ1-2	TRBV11-2	-	-	TGTGCCAGCAGCTTAGAAGGGAGGGGTTTTCAGGGCTACACCTTC	CASSLEGRGFQGYTF
TRBJ2-2	TRBV6-5	TRBD2	-	TGTGCCAGCAAATCCGAGGGACTAGCGGGCGGGGAGCTGTTTTTT	CASKSEGLAGGELFF
TRBJ1-3	TRBV7-2	-	-	TGTGCCAGCAGCTTAGACAGGGTTTCTGGAAACACCATATATTTT	CASSLDRVSGNTIYF